This entry lists 19 T cell receptor beta chains sequenced from one sample in a study of regulatory T cells in long-lasting Graves disease. Libraries of TCR beta came from iRepertoire HTBI primers plus Arm-PCR of CDR3 regions. TCRdb analysed the multiplex PCR reads with MiXCR anew, one entry per CDR3 protein. The sample yields 550,000 to 700,000 distinct CDR3 sequences, roughly 16% seen once. The sample's time point: newly diagnosed GD, antithyroid drugs for less than 3 months. Scientists built the TCR library using RNA that was extracted from PBMCs. The sample was also linked to a second study, of T cells in Graves' hyperthyroidism and ophthalmopathy.

The starting material was peripheral blood mononuclear cells (PBMCs), obtained at new diagnosis, from a patient treated with antithyroid drugs. The receptors were sampled from a man aged 18 to 30 with Graves disease.

The V gene is TRBV6-1, the J gene TRBJ2-2; a possible D gene is TRBD1 (5 bases). The ends were cut back, 1 base at V and 6 bases at J, with 18 bases in the middle. Germline-derived CDR1 and CDR2 are MNHNS and SASEGT. This CDR3 spans 17 amino acids. CDR3 amino acids: CASSEEEISRVAGELFF. In nucleotides, the CDR3 is TGTGCCAGCAGTGAAGAAGAGATTAGCAGGGTCGCCGGGGAGCTGTTTTTT.

This clonotype has a handful of counts. The V and J genes are TRBV27 and TRBJ2-1; 9 nucleotides line up with TRBD2. V lost 3 bases and J lost 10; bases outside the gene matches: 13. This CDR3 is built from 16 residues. CDR1 and CDR2 (germline): MNHEY, SMNVEV (reference sequence). In DNA form, the CDR3 reads TGTGCCAGCAGTTTGGACGCGGGGGGGACCCCGAGGGAGCAGTTCTTC. Protein product: CASSLDAGGTPREQFF.

As regards this clonotype: This may arise from a read error, as a much more abundant clone is one base away. This chain connects TRBV2 to TRBJ2-1; either TRBD1 or TRBD2 may supply D (5 bases each). Germline V CDR1 and CDR2: SNHLY, FYNNEI. The CDR3 extends over 13 amino acids. V lost 8 bases to trimming and J lost 10 bases, with 18 bases between them. The CDR3: CASWGLEAYEQFF. Written as DNA, the CDR3 is TGTGCCAGCTGGGGCCTGGAGGCCTACGAGCAGTTCTTC. Filled out from reference TRBV2 and TRBJ2-1, the complete variable domain reads EPEVTQTPSHQVTQMGQEVILRCVPISNHLYFYWYRQILGQKVEFLVSFYNNEISEKSEIFDDQFSVERPDGSNFTLKIRSTKLEDSAMYFCASWGLEAYEQFFGPGTRLTVL.

As for this clonotype: A read error may explain this, as a much larger clone is one base away. The V call is TRBV20-1, the J call TRBJ2-1; no clear D gene. Trimming removed 5 bases from V and 6 bases from J, with 11 bases in between. Germline-derived CDR1 and CDR2 are DFQATT and SNEGSKA (reference sequence). The CDR3 spans 12 residues. In DNA form, the CDR3 reads TGCAGTGCTCCTGTTGGGTGCAATGAGCAGTTCTTC. Its protein product is CSAPVGCNEQFF.

About this clonotype itself: A much larger clone is a single base away; this may be a read error. Written as DNA, the CDR3 is TGTGCCAGCGTCGATCTGGGCGGGGGCTACGAGCAGTACTTC. Residues: CASVDLGGGYEQYF. The genes are TRBV28 and TRBJ2-7, with 7 bases aligning to TRBD2. The CDR3 totals 14 residues. Germline CDR1 MDHEN, CDR2 SYDVKM. V dropped 8 bases and J dropped 3; count of bases not matched to a gene: 10. Based on the CDR3 plus reference TRBV28 and TRBJ2-7, the full variable domain is DVKVTQSSRYLVKRTGEKVFLECVQDMDHENMFWYRQDPGLGLRLIYFSYDVKMKEKGDIPEGYSVSREKKERFSLILESASTNQTSMYLCASVDLGGGYEQYFGPGTRLTVT.

This chain connects TRBV29-1 to TRBJ1-1; the match to TRBD1 covers 7 bases. CDR3 length equals 14 residues. Germline lookup yields CDR1 SQVTM and CDR2 ANQGSEA. V lost 7 bases to trimming and J lost 4 bases; unmatched junction nucleotides: 12. CDR3 bases: TGCAGCGCTTACACAGGGGTTGTAGGCACTGAAGCTTTCTTT. It translates to CSAYTGVVGTEAFF.

In this sample, this clonotype turned up a few times. This sequence joins TRBV10-3 and TRBJ2-2; D is undetermined. The CDR3 consists of 15 residues. Germline CDR1 and CDR2: ENHRY and SYGVKD. The V gene lost 0 bases and the J gene lost 1 base, with 6 bases spanning the gap. For the CDR3, the DNA is TGTGCCATCAGTGAGTCGGCAGAGAACACCGGGGAGCTGTTTTTT. Encoded protein: CAISESAENTGELFF.

There are many counts of this clonotype. The CDR3 loop reads CSANLGNEQFF. CDR3 nucleotide sequence: TGCAGTGCTAACCTCGGAAATGAGCAGTTCTTC. V is TRBV20-1 and J is TRBJ2-1; no definite D call. Trimming took off 4 bases at V and 7 bases at J, with 8 bases between the two ends. The CDR3 sequence is 11 residues long. The germline gives CDR1 DFQATT, CDR2 SNEGSKA (reference sequence).

This clonotype was counted at least ten times. The rearrangement links TRBV5-5 to TRBJ1-2, with TRBD1 identical over 7 bases. The junction had 7 bases not matched to a gene; V was cut back by 6 bases and J by 2 bases. CDR1 is SGHKS and CDR2 is YYEKEE in the germline V gene (reference sequence). The CDR3 has 14 amino acids. DNA of the CDR3: TGTGCCAGCAACCCGGGACAGATAAACTATGGCTACACCTTC. It encodes CASNPGQINYGYTF.

The J gene is TRBJ2-7, the V gene TRBV5-1; D may correspond to TRBD1 or TRBD2 (5 bases each). From germline, CDR1 is SGHRS and CDR2 YFSETQ. Trimming shortened V by 0 bases and J by 12 bases, and 19 bases separated the two germline ends. The CDR3 covers 14 residues. The CDR3 coding sequence is TGCGCCAGCAGCTTGGGGGGCGGGCCCCCTGAGGCGTACTTC. As protein: CASSLGGGPPEAYF.

This clonotype occurred many times. The rearrangement joins TRBV20-1 to TRBJ2-1; D might be TRBD1 (5 bases). The CDR3 totals 15 residues. V was trimmed by 6 bases and J by 6 bases, leaving 21 bases between them. In germline, CDR1 is DFQATT, CDR2 SNEGSKA (reference sequence). The CDR3: CSAPITGTTTNEQFF. In DNA, the CDR3 is TGCAGTGCCCCAATTACAGGCACCACCACCAATGAGCAGTTCTTC.

The sample holds a few counts of this clonotype. The chain couples TRBV14 to TRBJ1-2; D perhaps matches TRBD1 (6 bases). Germline loops: CDR1 SGHDN, CDR2 FVKESK. The CDR3 contains 16 residues. Trimming pared 4 bases from V and 5 bases from J, leaving 20 bases between. CDR3: CASSRLNSRQDYGYTF. Written as DNA, the CDR3 is TGTGCCAGCAGCCGACTAAACTCGAGACAGGATTATGGCTACACCTTC.

This clonotype was recorded many times. The chain is built from TRBV7-9 and TRBJ2-7; TRBD2 agrees at 9 bases. Germline V lookup: CDR1 SEHNR, CDR2 FQNEAQ (reference sequence). V shed 5 bases, J shed 5 bases, and the junction held 7 bases outside the gene matches. The CDR3 length is 14 residues. CDR3 residues: CASSRAGGPDEQYF. The CDR3 DNA follows: TGTGCCAGCAGCCGGGCGGGAGGGCCCGACGAGCAGTACTTC.

This clonotype was observed a handful of times. The chain is built from TRBV20-1 and TRBJ2-7, with 7 bases lining up with TRBD2. Germline CDR1 DFQATT, CDR2 SNEGSKA (reference sequence). This CDR3 spans 16 amino acids. Losses at the gene ends were 6 bases for V and 3 bases for J; bases not matched to a gene: 17. The CDR3 protein is CSAAEAGREIDYEQYF. DNA for the CDR3: TGCAGTGCCGCCGAAGCGGGGCGGGAGATCGACTACGAGCAGTACTTC.

This clonotype showed up just a few times. V is TRBV24-1 and J is TRBJ2-5; D is possibly TRBD1 (5 bases). Germline CDR1 KGHDR, CDR2 SFDVKD. This CDR3 comprises 14 residues. Trimming removed 0 bases at V and 3 bases at J, with 7 bases between. DNA of the CDR3: TGTGCCACCAGTGATTTGGAGGACAAAGAGACCCAGTACTTC. Protein product: CATSDLEDKETQYF.

This clonotype was recorded a few times. This sequence joins TRBV18 and TRBJ2-6, with a possible D match to TRBD1 (6 bases). The CDR3 runs to 15 residues. Germline CDR1 KGHSH, CDR2 LQKENI. V was clipped by 3 bases and J by 13 bases, with 19 bases between them. CDR3 in amino acids: CASSPSGQLMRVLTF. The CDR3 nucleotides read TGTGCCAGCTCACCCTCAGGACAGCTCATGAGGGTCCTGACTTTC.

This chain uses TRBV5-1 with TRBJ2-5; D unclear. CDR1 and CDR2 from the germline V gene are SGHRS and YFSETQ. The CDR3 spans 13 residues. V was pared by 4 bases and J by 3 bases, with 10 bases between. The DNA of the CDR3 is TGCGCCAGCAGCCCGTCCCTCGAAGAGACCCAGTACTTC. It yields the protein CASSPSLEETQYF.

Note on this clonotype: At one end the junction does not follow the germline gene, possibly because of a read error. V and J are TRBV2 and TRBJ1-6, with 7 bases identical to TRBD1. CDR1 is SNHLY and CDR2 is FYNNEI in the germline V gene. The CDR3 spans 16 residues. CDR3 nucleotide sequence: TGTGCCAGCAGTGGCCGAGGGGGCGACGGGAATCCACCCCTCCGCTTT. Its protein product is CASSGRGGDGNPPLRF.

The chain carries TRBV5-1 and TRBJ2-1; no firm D call. V lost 4 bases and J lost 5, with 13 bases in between. The CDR3 runs to 14 residues. From germline, CDR1 is SGHRS and CDR2 YFSETQ. The CDR3 here is CASSTQETNNEQFF. The CDR3, as DNA: TGCGCCAGCAGCACCCAGGAGACGAACAATGAGCAGTTCTTC.